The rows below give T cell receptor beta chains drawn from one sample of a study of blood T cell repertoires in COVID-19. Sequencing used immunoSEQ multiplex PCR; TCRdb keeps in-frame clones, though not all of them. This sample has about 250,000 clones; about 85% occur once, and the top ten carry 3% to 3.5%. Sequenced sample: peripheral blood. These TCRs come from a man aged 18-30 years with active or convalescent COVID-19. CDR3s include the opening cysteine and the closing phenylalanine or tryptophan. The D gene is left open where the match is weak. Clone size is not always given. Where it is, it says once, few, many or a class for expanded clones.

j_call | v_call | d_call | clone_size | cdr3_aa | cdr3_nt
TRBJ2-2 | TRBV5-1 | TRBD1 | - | CASSLVGQTRSPNTGELFF | TGCGCCAGCAGCTTGGTGGGACAGACCCGATCGCCGAACACCGGGGAGCTGTTTTTT
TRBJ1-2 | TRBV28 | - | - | CASSWPIGGEYGYTF | TGTGCCAGCAGTTGGCCGATCGGAGGGGAATATGGCTACACCTTC
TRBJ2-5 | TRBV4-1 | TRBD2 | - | CASSQGHLELAGEETQYF | TGCGCCAGCAGCCAAGGCCACCTTGAACTAGCGGGAGAGGAGACCCAGTACTTC
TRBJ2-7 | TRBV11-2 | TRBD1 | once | CASSRNSGTVPYEQYF | TGTGCCAGCAGCAGAAACTCCGGGACAGTTCCCTACGAGCAGTACTTC
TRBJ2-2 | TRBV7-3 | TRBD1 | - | CASSSGQGNTGELFF | TGTGCCAGCAGCTCGGGACAGGGGAACACCGGGGAGCTGTTTTTT
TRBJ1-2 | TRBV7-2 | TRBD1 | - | CASSLEGQGLRGYTF | TGTGCCAGCAGCTTAGAGGGACAGGGGCTCAGGGGCTACACCTTC
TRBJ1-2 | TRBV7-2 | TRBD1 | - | CASSTRQGWTGGYTF | TGTGCCAGCAGCACCCGACAGGGGTGGACTGGTGGCTACACCTTC
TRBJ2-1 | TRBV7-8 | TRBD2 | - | CASSVYSGGGYNEQFF | TGTGCCAGCAGCGTCTATAGCGGGGGGGGTTACAATGAGCAGTTCTTC
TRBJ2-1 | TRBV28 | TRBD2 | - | CASRAIGLAVTYNEQFF | TGTGCCAGCAGGGCTATTGGACTAGCCGTAACCTACAATGAGCAGTTCTTC
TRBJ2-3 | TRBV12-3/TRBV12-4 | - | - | CASSVSRAQYF | TGTGCCAGCAGTGTTAGCAGAGCGCAGTATTTT
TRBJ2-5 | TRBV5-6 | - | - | CASSLETSQETQYF | TGTGCCAGCAGCCTTGAAACTAGCCAAGAGACCCAGTACTTC
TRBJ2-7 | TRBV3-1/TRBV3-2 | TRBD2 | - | CASSQGLAGGQHEQYF | TGTGCCAGCAGCCAGGGACTAGCGGGGGGGCAGCACGAGCAGTACTTC
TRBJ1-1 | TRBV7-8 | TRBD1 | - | CASSLTGTGRMNTEAFF | TGTGCCAGCAGCTTGACCGGGACAGGACGTATGAACACTGAAGCTTTCTTT
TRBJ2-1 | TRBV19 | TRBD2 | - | CATKGLSSGAYEQFF | TGTGCCACAAAGGGCCTCTCTAGCGGGGCCTATGAGCAGTTCTTC
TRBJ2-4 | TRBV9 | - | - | CASSAPLEGSLAKNIQYF | TGTGCCAGCAGCGCCCCATTGGAGGGGAGCCTAGCCAAAAACATTCAGTACTTC
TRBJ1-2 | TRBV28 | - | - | CASSLGQRNGYTF | TGTGCCAGCAGTTTAGGACAGCGGAATGGCTACACCTTC
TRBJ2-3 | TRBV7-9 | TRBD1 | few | CASSSGQFSTDTQYF | TGTGCCAGCAGCTCGGGACAGTTTAGCACAGATACGCAGTATTTT
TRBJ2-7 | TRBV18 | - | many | CASSPSVPFQTGQPYEQYF | TGTGCCAGCTCACCATCAGTCCCTTTCCAAACGGGACAACCCTACGAGCAGTACTTC
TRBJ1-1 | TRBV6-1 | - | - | CASSASYRVRGTEAFF | TGTGCCAGCAGTGCCTCTTACAGGGTGAGAGGCACTGAAGCTTTCTTT
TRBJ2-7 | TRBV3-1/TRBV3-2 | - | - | CASSSRDTSDEQYF | TGTGCCAGCAGCTCCCGGGACACTAGTGACGAGCAGTACTTC
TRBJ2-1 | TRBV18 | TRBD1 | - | CASSPRTGGSYEQFF | TGTGCCAGCTCACCAAGGACAGGGGGCTCATATGAGCAGTTCTTC
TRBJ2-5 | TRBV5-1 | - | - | CASRSASVETQYF | TGCGCCAGCAGATCGGCTAGCGTGGAGACCCAGTACTTC
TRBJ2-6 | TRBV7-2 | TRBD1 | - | CASSLGQGVSGANVLTF | TGTGCCAGCAGCTTAGGGCAGGGGGTCTCTGGGGCCAACGTCCTGACTTTC
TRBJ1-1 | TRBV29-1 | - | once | CSVVLSSRLNTEAFF | TGCAGCGTTGTTCTCTCGAGCCGTTTGAACACTGAAGCTTTCTTT
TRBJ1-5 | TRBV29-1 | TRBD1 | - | CSVSLGQGNQPQHF | TGCAGCGTTTCCCTGGGACAGGGTAATCAGCCCCAGCATTTT
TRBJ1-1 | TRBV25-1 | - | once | CASSERGGSPNTEAFF | TGTGCCAGCAGTGAACGGGGGGGGTCGCCAAACACTGAAGCTTTCTTT
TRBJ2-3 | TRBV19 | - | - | CATEDRLHTDTQYF | TGTGCCACCGAAGACAGGCTCCACACAGATACGCAGTATTTT
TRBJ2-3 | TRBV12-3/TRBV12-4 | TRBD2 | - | CASRATSSGTQYF | TGTGCCAGCAGAGCGACTAGCTCTGGTACGCAGTATTTT
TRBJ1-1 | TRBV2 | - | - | CASSEAFGVFEAFF | TGTGCCAGCAGTGAAGCATTTGGAGTTTTTGAAGCTTTCTTT